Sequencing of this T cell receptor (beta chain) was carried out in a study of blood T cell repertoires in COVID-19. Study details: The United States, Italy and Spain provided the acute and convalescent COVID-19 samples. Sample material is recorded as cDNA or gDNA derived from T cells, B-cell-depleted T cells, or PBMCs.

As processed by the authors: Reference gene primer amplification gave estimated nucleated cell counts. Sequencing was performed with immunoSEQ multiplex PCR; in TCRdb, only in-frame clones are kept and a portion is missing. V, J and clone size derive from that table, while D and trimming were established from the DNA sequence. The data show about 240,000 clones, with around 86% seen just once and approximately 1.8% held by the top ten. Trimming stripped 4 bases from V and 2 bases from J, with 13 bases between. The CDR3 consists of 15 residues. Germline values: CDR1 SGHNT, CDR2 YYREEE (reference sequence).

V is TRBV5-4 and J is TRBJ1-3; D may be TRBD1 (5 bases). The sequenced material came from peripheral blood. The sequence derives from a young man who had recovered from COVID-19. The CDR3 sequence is CASSLYTRAGNTIYF. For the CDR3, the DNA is TGTGCCAGCAGCCTGTATACCAGGGCTGGAAACACCATATATTTT.